Sequencing of this T cell receptor (beta chain) was carried out in a study of T cell responses to AZD1222 COVID-19 vaccine. Germline V lookup: CDR1 SGHAT, CDR2 FQNNGV. CDR3 length equals 14 residues. V lost 11 bases, J lost 4 bases, and 20 bases lay in between. TCRdb keeps only in-frame clones here, not all; method: immunoSEQ multiplex PCR. The sample consists of about 140,000 clones, about 93% of them appearing once. Sample: peripheral blood, taken on day 0 of AZD1222 vaccination. The chain carries TRBV11-2 and TRBJ1-2; D ambiguous. This TCR derives from an adult in good health. CDR3: CAPAKGKSFYGYTF. CDR3 bases: TGTGCCCCTGCCAAGGGCAAGTCTTTCTATGGCTACACCTTC.